This passage covers 20 T cell receptor beta chains from one sample sequenced in a study of metastatic and nonmetastatic thyroid tumors. Among the patients, none had received any treatment before thyroid surgery. TCRdb re-called the PCR reads through MiXCR. The table records 65,000 to 70,000 clones, approximately 15% of them present only once. Input material: blood. Receptors originate from a male donor with papillary thyroid cancer or a benign thyroid nodule (not recorded which). Some clones in this sample may be carry-over from other donors' samples.

Ten or more counts support this clone. The rearrangement uses TRBV7-9 and TRBJ2-7; possibly TRBD2 for D (6 bases). Germline values: CDR1 SEHNR, CDR2 FQNEAQ (reference sequence). The CDR3 consists of 14 residues. V was cut by 3 bases and J by 0 bases, with 9 bases left in between. The CDR3 is CASSFGGSSYEQYV. Written as DNA, the CDR3 is TGTGCCAGCAGCTTTGGGGGGTCCTCCTACGAGCAGTACGTC.

This clone has ten or more counts. The chain uses TRBV6-2 or TRBV6-3 and TRBJ2-3; 7 bases are a match to TRBD2. Germline V gene data show CDR1 as MNHEY and CDR2 as SVGEGT. Trimming cost V 7 bases and J 3 bases; bases outside gene matches: 7. This CDR3 region has 14 residues. The chain's CDR3 is CASTWGRETDTQYF. Here the CDR3 DNA reads TGTGCCAGCACCTGGGGGAGGGAAACAGATACGCAGTATTTT.

This clone was found many times. The CDR3 spells CASSQDHRRGNTEAFF. The DNA for the CDR3 is TGCGCCAGCAGCCAAGATCATAGGAGAGGGAACACTGAAGCTTTCTTT. This chain joins TRBV4-1 and TRBJ1-1; D remains ambiguous. This CDR3 comprises 16 residues. V gave up 0 bases and J gave up 1 base, with 12 bases separating them. CDR1 MGHRA and CDR2 YSYEKL come from the germline V gene.

This clone was counted many times. The V gene is TRBV5-1, the J gene TRBJ2-2, with no clear D. V lost 3 bases and J 0 bases, leaving 18 bases between the germline ends. The CDR3 covers 18 residues. Germline loops: CDR1 SGHRS, CDR2 YFSETQ. The CDR3 coding sequence is TGCGCCAGCAGCTGGGTGCCACTGGGAAGGACGAACACCGGGGAGCTGTTTTTT. This codes for CASSWVPLGRTNTGELFF.

This clone occurred many times. The rearrangement uses TRBV20-1 and TRBJ2-3; D not resolved. The CDR3 totals 14 residues. Per the germline V gene, CDR1 is DFQATT and CDR2 is SNEGSKA (reference sequence). Trimming pared 3 bases from V and 4 bases from J, leaving 14 bases between. The CDR3 here is CSARLASIPDTQYF. The CDR3 DNA sequence: TGCAGTGCTAGGCTGGCCTCCATCCCAGATACGCAGTATTTT.

The sample holds many counts of this clone. V gene TRBV19 combines with J gene TRBJ2-1, with 9 bases that match TRBD1. Germline assignment: CDR1 LNHDA and CDR2 SQIVND (reference sequence). V dropped 5 bases and J dropped 4; count of bases not matched to a gene: 3. The CDR3 loop spans 14 amino acids. This CDR3 is CASSLGQGYNEQFF. CDR3 DNA sequence: TGTGCCAGTAGTCTTGGACAGGGGTACAATGAGCAGTTCTTC.

This clone was seen many times. This sequence joins TRBV4-3 and TRBJ2-2; 8 positions agree with TRBD2. The CDR3 is made up of 16 amino acids. Germline CDR1 reads LGHNA; CDR2 reads YSLEER. V was clipped by 4 bases and J by 4 bases; unmatched bases: 8. The DNA of the CDR3 is TGCGCCAGCAGCCCACCGGGACTAGGGGGCACCGGGGAGCTGTTTTTT. It yields the protein CASSPPGLGGTGELFF.

The genes are TRBV7-2 and TRBJ2-7, with 7 bases that match TRBD2. Germline trimming cut 2 bases from V and 2 bases from J; bases unmatched to any gene: 6. The CDR3 has 15 amino acids. CDR1 and CDR2 (germline): SGHTA, FQGNSA. The CDR3 is CASSLWGGPTYEQYF. The CDR3 nucleotides are TGTGCCAGCAGCTTATGGGGAGGGCCGACCTACGAGCAGTACTTC.

This clone was seen only a few times. The V and J genes are TRBV10-1 and TRBJ2-7; D uncertain. The germline CDR1 and CDR2 sequences are WNHNN and SYGVQD (reference sequence). The CDR3 sequence is 12 residues long. Trimming took 2 bases from V and 5 from J, leaving 7 bases between them. CDR3 residues: CASSEGRNEQYF. The CDR3 bases are TGCGCCAGCAGTGAGGGACGAAACGAGCAGTACTTC.

This clone was counted at least ten times. The rearrangement links TRBV6-1 to TRBJ1-6, with a weak D call TRBD1 (6 bases). Germline CDR1 is MNHNS and CDR2 is SASEGT. This CDR3 spans 14 amino acids. V dropped 9 bases and J dropped 10 bases, with 19 bases sitting between them. CDR3 in amino acids: CASSGESAISPLHF. CDR3 nucleotides: TGTGCCAGTTCAGGGGAATCGGCAATCTCACCCCTCCACTTT.

The sample holds many counts of this clone. This may stem from a read error, because a much larger clone lies one nucleotide away. The chain joins TRBV6-1 to TRBJ1-2; D is uncertain. This CDR3 is 13 amino acids long. Looked up from germline, CDR1 is MNHNS and CDR2 is SASEGT. The CDR3 reads CANSEVGVDGYTF. The CDR3 region has the DNA TGTGCCAACAGTGAAGTTGGGGTGGATGGCTACACCTTC.

A few counts support this clone. The chain employs TRBV6-1 and TRBJ1-1; D unresolved. In germline, CDR1 is MNHNS, CDR2 SASEGT. The CDR3 extends over 12 amino acids. V dropped 3 bases and J dropped 2 bases, with 4 bases sitting between them. The CDR3 reads CASSEYNTEAFF. CDR3 DNA sequence: TGTGCCAGCAGTGAGTACAACACTGAAGCTTTCTTT.

In the case of this clone: Given a much more abundant clone one base away, this may be a read error. In DNA form, the CDR3 reads TGTGCCAGCAGTTTATCGATGAACACCGGGGAGCTGTTTTTT. It specifies CASSLSMNTGELFF. The chain carries TRBV28 and TRBJ2-2; D gene uncertain. Trimming stripped 1 base from V and 1 base from J, with 4 bases between. Germline CDR1 and CDR2: MDHEN and SYDVKM. The CDR3 contains 14 residues.

Many counts were recorded for this clone. The CDR3: CASSPAGQGWNTEAFF. CDR3 bases: TGTGCCAGCAGCCCAGCGGGACAGGGCTGGAACACTGAAGCTTTCTTT. The chain couples TRBV11-1 to TRBJ1-1, with 9 bases matching TRBD1. The CDR3 totals 16 residues. J lost 1 base, V lost 5 bases, and 8 bases had no gene match. The germline V gene encodes CDR1 SGHAT and CDR2 FQDESV (reference sequence).

The rearrangement joins TRBV30 to TRBJ2-3; 8 bases line up with TRBD1. CDR1 and CDR2 from the germline V gene are GTSNPN and SVGIG (reference sequence). This CDR3 is built from 15 residues. The V and J ends lost 1 base and 2 bases, in that order; junction bases with no gene match: 5. CDR3 region: CAWSGRTGITDTQYF. The CDR3 DNA reads TGTGCCTGGAGTGGCAGGACAGGGATCACAGATACGCAGTATTTT.

This clone showed up many times. This rearrangement joins TRBV29-1 to TRBJ2-7, with 9 positions matching TRBD2. This CDR3 has 12 amino acids. CDR1 and CDR2 from the germline V gene are SQVTM and ANQGSEA. The V gene end was trimmed by 6 bases and the J gene end by 2 bases; junction bases not matched to a gene: 2. CDR3 amino acids: CSVRLAAYEQYF. CDR3 in DNA: TGCAGCGTAAGACTAGCGGCCTACGAGCAGTACTTC.

Of note for this clone: A read error is possible here, since a much larger clone lies one base away. The sample holds other DNA sequences that translate to the same CDR3. This chain connects TRBV5-4 to TRBJ2-2; unclear D gene. V lost 4 bases and J 0 bases, leaving 13 bases between the germline ends. The CDR3 contains 16 residues. Germline CDR1 is SGHNT and CDR2 is YYREEE (reference sequence). The CDR3 region is CASSARAPANTGELFF. The CDR3 bases are TGTGCCAGCAGCGCCCGTGCCCCCGCGAACACCGGGGAGCTGTTTTTT.

This clone was seen ten or more times. The chain couples TRBV9 to TRBJ1-4; no firm D call. Trimming took 0 bases from V and 0 from J, leaving 3 bases between them. The CDR3 contains 14 residues. CDR1 SGDLS and CDR2 YYNGEE come from the germline V gene. In DNA form, the CDR3 reads TGTGCCAGCAGCGTAGGCGCAACTAATGAAAAACTGTTTTTT. This translates into CASSVGATNEKLFF.

This clone has at least ten counts. The chain uses TRBV9 and TRBJ2-2; 7 bases align to TRBD2. Per germline, CDR1 SGDLS and CDR2 YYNGEE. Trimming cost V 2 bases and J 0 bases; bases outside gene matches: 4. This CDR3 is 16 amino acids long. CDR3 in DNA: TGTGCCAGCAGCGTGTGGGACTATGCGAACACCGGGGAGCTGTTTTTT. Its translation is CASSVWDYANTGELFF.

In its sample, this clone was seen many times. The genes are TRBV14 and TRBJ2-7; no firm D call. CDR3 length: 12 residues. Trimming removed 3 bases from V and 0 bases from J, with 3 bases in between. Germline lookup yields CDR1 SGHDN and CDR2 FVKESK. CDR3 bases: TGTGCCAGCAGCCACCTCTCCTACGAGCAGTACGTC. As protein: CASSHLSYEQYV.